This TCR beta chain was sequenced during a study of blood T cell repertoires in COVID-19. Using immunoSEQ multiplex PCR, the repertoire was profiled, and TCRdb retains in-frame clones only, with some absent. The data contain around 200,000 clones, 75% to 90% of them singletons. Per the germline V gene, CDR1 is SEHNR and CDR2 is FQNEAQ (reference sequence). CDR3 length: 16 amino acids. V lost 3 bases, J lost 1 base, and 2 bases stayed unmatched. The receptor was derived from a woman in her thirties who had been exposed to COVID-19. The specimen was PBMCs or T cells enriched from blood (not recorded which). The chain joins TRBV7-9 to TRBJ2-2, with 10 bases aligning to TRBD2. CDR3 bases: TGTGCCAGCAGCTTTCCTAGCGGGGGGAACACCGGGGAGCTGTTTTTT. It yields the protein CASSFPSGGNTGELFF.